This T cell receptor beta chain is drawn from a study of T-cell memory formation after mild COVID-19. Study at large: TCR clusters mostly belonged to single donors.

V lost 0 bases and J lost 0, with 6 bases in between. The CDR3 totals 14 residues. CDR1 is SGHRS, CDR2 YFSETQ, per germline. This clonotype occurred a few times. TCRdb called the 5' RACE reads again in MiXCR, with one record for every CDR3 protein. This sample has 250,000 or so distinct CDR3 sequences, with 8% to 9.5% found just once. This clonotype originated in a man aged 18 to 29 who had mild COVID-19 (a few samples of this study predate the infection). Cell type and time point are not known. The sample was PBMCs or a T cell subset sorted from them (not recorded which). The rearrangement joins TRBV5-1 to TRBJ2-5; weak D call: TRBD1 (5 bases). CDR3 loop: CASSLATDQETQYF. The CDR3 nucleotides are TGCGCCAGCAGCTTGGCGACAGACCAAGAGACCCAGTACTTC. Using reference TRBV5-1 and TRBJ2-5 for the parts outside the CDR3, the full variable domain is KAGVTQTPRYLIKTRGQQVTLSCSPISGHRSVSWYQQTPGQGLQFLFEYFSETQRNKGNFPGRFSGRQFSNSRSEMNVSTLELGDSALYLCASSLATDQETQYFGPGTRLLVL.